Detailed here is one T cell receptor beta chain. Its antigen remains unknown. TCRdb reprocessed the reads with MiXCR, giving one entry per CDR3 protein. The data show around 530,000 distinct CDR3 sequences, more than 25% seen once. The CDR3 runs to 16 residues. CDR1 is LGHNA and CDR2 is YSLEER in the germline V gene. J lost 7 bases, V lost 0 bases, and 5 bases had no gene match. The sample is drawn from a study of T cell repertoires in cytomegalovirus infection. Notes on the study in general: The ex vivo response was dominated by HLA-C-restricted CMV-specific TCR beta clonotypes.

This clonotype originated in a human donor in good health (CMV status not recorded). Some clones in this sample may be carry-over from other donors' samples. What was sequenced was PBMCs. J is TRBJ1-6 and V is TRBV4-3; 8 bases are shared with TRBD1. The chain's CDR3 is CASSQDPGQGNSPLHF. The CDR3 DNA sequence: TGCGCCAGCAGCCAAGATCCTGGACAGGGAAATTCACCCCTCCACTTT.